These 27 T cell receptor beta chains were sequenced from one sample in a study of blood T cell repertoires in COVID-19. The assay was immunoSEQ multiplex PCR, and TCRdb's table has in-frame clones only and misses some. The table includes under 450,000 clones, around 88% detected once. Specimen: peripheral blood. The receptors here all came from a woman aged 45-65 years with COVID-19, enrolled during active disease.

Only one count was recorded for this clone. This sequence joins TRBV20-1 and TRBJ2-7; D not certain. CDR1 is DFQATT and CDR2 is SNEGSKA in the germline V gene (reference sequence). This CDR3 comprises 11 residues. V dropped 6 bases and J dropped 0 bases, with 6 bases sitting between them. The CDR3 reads CSAVSSYEQYF. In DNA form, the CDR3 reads TGCAGTGCCGTCAGCTCCTACGAGCAGTACTTC.

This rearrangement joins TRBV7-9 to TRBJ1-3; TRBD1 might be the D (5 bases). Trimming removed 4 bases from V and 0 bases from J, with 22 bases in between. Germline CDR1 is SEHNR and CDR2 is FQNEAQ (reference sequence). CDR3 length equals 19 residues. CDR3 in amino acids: CASSYWGVGRGSSGNTIYF. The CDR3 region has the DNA TGTGCCAGCAGCTACTGGGGGGTGGGAAGGGGCTCCTCTGGAAACACCATATATTTT.

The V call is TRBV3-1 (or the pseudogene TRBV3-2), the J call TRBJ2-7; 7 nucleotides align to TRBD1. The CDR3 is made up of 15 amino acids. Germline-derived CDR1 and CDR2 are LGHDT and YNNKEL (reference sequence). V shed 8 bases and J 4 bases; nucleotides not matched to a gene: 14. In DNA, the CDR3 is TGTGCCAGCTCCCTCTTCCAGGGACAGAGGTACGAGCAGTACTTC. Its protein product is CASSLFQGQRYEQYF.

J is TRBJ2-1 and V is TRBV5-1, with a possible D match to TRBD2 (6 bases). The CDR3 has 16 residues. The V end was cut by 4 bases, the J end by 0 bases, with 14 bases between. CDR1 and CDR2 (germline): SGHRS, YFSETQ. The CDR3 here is CASSGYFGGSYNEQFF. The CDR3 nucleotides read TGCGCCAGCAGCGGATATTTCGGGGGCTCCTACAATGAGCAGTTCTTC.

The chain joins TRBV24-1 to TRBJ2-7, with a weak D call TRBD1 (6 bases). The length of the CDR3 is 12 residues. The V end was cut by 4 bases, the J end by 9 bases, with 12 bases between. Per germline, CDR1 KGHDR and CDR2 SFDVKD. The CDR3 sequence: CATSDRGEGQYF. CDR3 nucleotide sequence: TGTGCCACCAGTGACAGGGGCGAAGGGCAGTACTTC.

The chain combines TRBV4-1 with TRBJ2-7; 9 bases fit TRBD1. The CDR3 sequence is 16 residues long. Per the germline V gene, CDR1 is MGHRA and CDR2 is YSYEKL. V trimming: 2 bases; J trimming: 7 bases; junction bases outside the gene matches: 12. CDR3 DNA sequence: TGCGCCAGCAGCCAATTTACGGGACAGGGTGTAGGTGAGCAGTACTTC. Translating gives CASSQFTGQGVGEQYF.

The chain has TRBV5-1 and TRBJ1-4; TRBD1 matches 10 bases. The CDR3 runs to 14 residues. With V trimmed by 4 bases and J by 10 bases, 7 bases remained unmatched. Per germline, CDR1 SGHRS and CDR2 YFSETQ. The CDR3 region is CASSPGQGTGKLFF. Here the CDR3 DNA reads TGCGCCAGCAGCCCGGGACAGGGGACCGGAAAACTGTTTTTT.

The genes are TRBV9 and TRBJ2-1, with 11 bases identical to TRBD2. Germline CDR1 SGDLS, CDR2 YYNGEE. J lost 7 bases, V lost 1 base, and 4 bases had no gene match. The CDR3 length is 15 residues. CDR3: CASSVTSGGWNEQFF. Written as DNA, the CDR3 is TGTGCCAGCAGCGTAACTAGCGGGGGTTGGAATGAGCAGTTCTTC.

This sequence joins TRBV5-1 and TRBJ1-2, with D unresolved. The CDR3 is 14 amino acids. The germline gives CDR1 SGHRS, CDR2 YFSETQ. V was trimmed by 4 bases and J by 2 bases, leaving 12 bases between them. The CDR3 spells CASSQTAENYGYTF. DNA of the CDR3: TGCGCCAGCAGCCAGACTGCAGAGAACTATGGCTACACCTTC.

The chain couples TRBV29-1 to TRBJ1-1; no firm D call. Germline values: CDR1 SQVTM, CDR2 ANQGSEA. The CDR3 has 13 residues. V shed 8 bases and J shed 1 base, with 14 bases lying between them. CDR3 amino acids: CSIPPGGNTEAFF. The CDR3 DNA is TGCAGCATCCCTCCGGGAGGGAACACTGAAGCTTTCTTT.

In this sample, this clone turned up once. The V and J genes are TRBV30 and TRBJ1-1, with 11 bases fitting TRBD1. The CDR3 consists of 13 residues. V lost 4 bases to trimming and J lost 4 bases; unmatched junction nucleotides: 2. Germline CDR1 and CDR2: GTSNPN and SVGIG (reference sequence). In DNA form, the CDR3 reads TGTGCCTGGATGGGGACAGGGGGCACTGAAGCTTTCTTT. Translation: CAWMGTGGTEAFF.

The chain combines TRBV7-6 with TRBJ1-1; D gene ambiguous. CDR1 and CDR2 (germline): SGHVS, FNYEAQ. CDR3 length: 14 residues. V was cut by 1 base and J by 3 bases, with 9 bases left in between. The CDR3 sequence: CASSLGGLDTEAFF. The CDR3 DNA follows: TGTGCCAGCAGCTTAGGAGGGTTAGACACTGAAGCTTTCTTT. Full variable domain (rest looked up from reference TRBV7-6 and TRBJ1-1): GAGVSQSPRYKVTKRGQDVALRCDPISGHVSLYWYRQALGQGPEFLTYFNYEAQQDKSGLPNDRFSAERPEGSISTLTIQRTEQRDSAMYRCASSLGGLDTEAFFGQGTRLTVV.

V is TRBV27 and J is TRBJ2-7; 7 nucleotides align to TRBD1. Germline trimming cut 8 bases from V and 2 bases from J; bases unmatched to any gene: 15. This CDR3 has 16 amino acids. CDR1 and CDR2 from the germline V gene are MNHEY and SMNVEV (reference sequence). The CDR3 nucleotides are TGTGCCAGCCGTAGCCTCCTCCGGGACAGAGCCTACGAGCAGTACTTC. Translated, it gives CASRSLLRDRAYEQYF.

DNA of the CDR3: TGTGCCAGCAGCGTACAGAGGACAGGGCGTACTGAAGCTTTCTTT. It translates to CASSVQRTGRTEAFF. The V gene is TRBV7-8, the J gene TRBJ1-1, with 8 bases fitting TRBD1. Germline CDR1 reads SGHVS; CDR2 reads FQNEAQ. Trimming removed 5 bases from V and 5 bases from J; junction bases left unmatched: 10. The length of the CDR3 is 15 residues.

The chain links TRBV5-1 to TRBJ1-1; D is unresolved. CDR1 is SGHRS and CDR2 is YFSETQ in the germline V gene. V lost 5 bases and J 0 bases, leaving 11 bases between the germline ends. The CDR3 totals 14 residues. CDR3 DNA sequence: TGCGCCAGCAGGGAGAGCAGCATGAACACTGAAGCTTTCTTT. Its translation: CASRESSMNTEAFF.

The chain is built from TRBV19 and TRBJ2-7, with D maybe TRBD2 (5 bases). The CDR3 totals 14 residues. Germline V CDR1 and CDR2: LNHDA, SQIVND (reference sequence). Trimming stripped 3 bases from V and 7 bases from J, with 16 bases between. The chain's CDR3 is CASSIASRTGEQYF. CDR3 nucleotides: TGTGCCAGTAGTATCGCGAGTAGGACGGGAGAGCAGTACTTC. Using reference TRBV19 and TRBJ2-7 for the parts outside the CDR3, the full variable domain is DGGITQSPKYLFRKEGQNVTLSCEQNLNHDAMYWYRQDPGQGLRLIYYSQIVNDFQKGDIAEGYSVSREKKESFPLTVTSAQKNPTAFYLCASSIASRTGEQYFGPGTRLTVT.

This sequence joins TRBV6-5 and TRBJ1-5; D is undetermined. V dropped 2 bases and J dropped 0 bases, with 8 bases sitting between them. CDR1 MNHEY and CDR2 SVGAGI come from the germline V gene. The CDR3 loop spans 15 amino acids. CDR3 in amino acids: CASSYGQSSNQPQHF. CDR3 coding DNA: TGTGCCAGCAGTTACGGGCAGTCTAGCAATCAGCCCCAGCATTTT.

The CDR3 bases are TGTGCCAGCAGCTCCTACAGGGGTTTGAGCGCCGGGGAGCTGTTTTTT. Protein product: CASSSYRGLSAGELFF. This chain joins TRBV11-2 and TRBJ2-2; 7 bases match TRBD1. The trim removed 4 bases at V and 6 bases at J, leaving 11 bases unmatched. The germline V gene has CDR1 SGHAT and CDR2 FQNNGV. The CDR3 covers 16 residues.

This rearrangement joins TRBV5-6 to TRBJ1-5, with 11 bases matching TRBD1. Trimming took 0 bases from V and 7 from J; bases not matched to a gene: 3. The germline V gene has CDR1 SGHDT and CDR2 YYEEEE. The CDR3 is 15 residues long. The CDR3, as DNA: TGTGCCAGCAGCTTGGGCGGGACAGGGGGACAGCCCCAGCATTTT. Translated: CASSLGGTGGQPQHF.

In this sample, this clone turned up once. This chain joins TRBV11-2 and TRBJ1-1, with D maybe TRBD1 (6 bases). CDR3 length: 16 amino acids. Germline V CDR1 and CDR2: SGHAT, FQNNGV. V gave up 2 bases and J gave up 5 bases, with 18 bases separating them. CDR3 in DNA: TGTGCCAGCAGCTTAAACCCTCAACAGGGTAGAACTGAAGCTTTCTTT. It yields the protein CASSLNPQQGRTEAFF.

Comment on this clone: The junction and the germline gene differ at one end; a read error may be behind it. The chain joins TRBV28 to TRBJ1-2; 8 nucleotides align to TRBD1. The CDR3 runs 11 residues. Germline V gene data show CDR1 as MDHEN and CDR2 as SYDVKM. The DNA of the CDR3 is TGTGCCAGCAGTTTCCGGGACAGGAATTACTTC. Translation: CASSFRDRNYF.

The CDR3 sequence: CASSLVTGRPPGELFF. The CDR3 region has the DNA TGTGCCAGCAGCTTAGTAACAGGGCGGCCCCCCGGGGAGCTGTTTTTT. The chain carries TRBV7-7 and TRBJ2-2; the D gene is possibly TRBD1 (6 bases). The CDR3 is made up of 16 amino acids. The germline V gene encodes CDR1 SSHAT and CDR2 FNYEAQ (reference sequence). V was pared by 1 base and J by 6 bases, with 15 bases between.

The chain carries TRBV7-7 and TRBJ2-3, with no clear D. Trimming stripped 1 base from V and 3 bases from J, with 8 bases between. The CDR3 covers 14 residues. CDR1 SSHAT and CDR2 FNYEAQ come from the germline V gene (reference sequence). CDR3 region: CASSLGSPTDTQYF. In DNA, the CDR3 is TGTGCCAGCAGCTTAGGTAGCCCAACAGATACGCAGTATTTT.

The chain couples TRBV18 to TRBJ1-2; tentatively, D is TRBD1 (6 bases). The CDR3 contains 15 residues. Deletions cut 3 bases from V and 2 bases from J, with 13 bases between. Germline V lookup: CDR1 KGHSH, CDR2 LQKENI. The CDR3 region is CASSPSTQGNYGYTF. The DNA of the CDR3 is TGTGCCAGCTCACCGTCGACGCAGGGGAACTATGGCTACACCTTC.

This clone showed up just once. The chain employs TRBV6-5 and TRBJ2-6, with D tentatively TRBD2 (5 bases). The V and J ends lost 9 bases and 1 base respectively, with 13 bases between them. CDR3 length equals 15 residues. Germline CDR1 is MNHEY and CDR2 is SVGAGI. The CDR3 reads CASCEGGSGANVLTF. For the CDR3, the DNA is TGTGCCAGTTGTGAGGGCGGATCTGGGGCCAACGTCCTGACTTTC.

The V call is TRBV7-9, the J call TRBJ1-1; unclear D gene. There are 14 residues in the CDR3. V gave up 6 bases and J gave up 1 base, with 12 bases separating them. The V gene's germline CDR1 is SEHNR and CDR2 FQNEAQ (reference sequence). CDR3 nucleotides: TGTGCCAGCAGATTGGGAGAGGGGAACACTGAAGCTTTCTTT. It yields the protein CASRLGEGNTEAFF.

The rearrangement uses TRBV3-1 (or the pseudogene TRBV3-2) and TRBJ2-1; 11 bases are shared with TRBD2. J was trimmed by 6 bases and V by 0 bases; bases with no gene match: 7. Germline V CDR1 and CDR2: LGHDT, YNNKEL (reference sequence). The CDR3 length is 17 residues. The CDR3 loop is CASSQDPLAGVSNEQFF. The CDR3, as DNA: TGTGCCAGCAGCCAAGATCCACTAGCGGGGGTCTCCAATGAGCAGTTCTTC.